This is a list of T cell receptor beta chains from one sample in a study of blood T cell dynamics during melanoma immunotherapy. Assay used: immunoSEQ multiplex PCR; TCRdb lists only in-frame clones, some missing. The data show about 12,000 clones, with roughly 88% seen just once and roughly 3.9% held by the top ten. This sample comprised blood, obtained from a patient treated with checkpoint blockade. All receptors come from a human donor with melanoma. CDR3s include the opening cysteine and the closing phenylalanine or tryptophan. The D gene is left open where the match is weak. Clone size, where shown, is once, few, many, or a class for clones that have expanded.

TGTGCCAGTAGTATTGGCATCAAGGATACGCAGTATTTT,CASSIGIKDTQYF,NA,NA,TRBV19,TRBJ2-3
TGTGCCACCAGCAGCGACCACACTGGGGGAGATACGCAGTATTTT,CATSSDHTGGDTQYF,NA,NA,TRBV15,TRBJ2-3
TGTGCCAGCAGCTTAGCGGGGCGTACTCACAATGAGCAGTTCTTC,CASSLAGRTHNEQFF,TRBD2,NA,TRBV27,TRBJ2-1
TGTGCCAGCAGCTTCGGCGGGAAAAATGAGCAGTTCTTC,CASSFGGKNEQFF,NA,NA,TRBV5-4,TRBJ2-1
TGTGCCTGGAGTGTTGACCGTCCAGAGCAGTTCTTC,CAWSVDRPEQFF,NA,NA,TRBV30,TRBJ2-1
TGTGCCAGCAGCTTAAGGCAGGGGAAGAATGAGCAGTTCTTC,CASSLRQGKNEQFF,NA,NA,TRBV7-3,TRBJ2-1
TGCAGCGTTGAAGCCTCGGGACTAGCGGGGGGAGGGAACATTCAGTACTTC,CSVEASGLAGGGNIQYF,TRBD2,NA,TRBV29-1,TRBJ2-4
TGTGCCAGCAGCCCCGGACAGGGGACGGGGGGAAACACCATATATTTT,CASSPGQGTGGNTIYF,TRBD1,NA,TRBV4-2,TRBJ1-3
TGTGCCAGCGAAAGGACTAGCGGCTCCTACGAGCAGTACTTC,CASERTSGSYEQYF,TRBD2,NA,TRBV6-1,TRBJ2-7
TGTGCCAGCAGTTACTCCCTGGACAGATTTAATGAAAAACTGTTTTTT,CASSYSLDRFNEKLFF,NA,once,TRBV6-6,TRBJ1-4
TGTGCCAGCAGCTTACAAGAATTCCTAGAGCAGTTCTTC,CASSLQEFLEQFF,NA,NA,TRBV7-9,TRBJ2-1
TGTGCCAGCGGCCTGGACACTTACCAAGAGACCCAGTACTTC,CASGLDTYQETQYF,NA,NA,TRBV27,TRBJ2-5
TGTGCCAGTAGCCGGGAAACAGGGGCCTACGAGCAGTACTTC,CASSRETGAYEQYF,TRBD1,once,TRBV19,TRBJ2-7
TGTGCCAGCAGTGGCTCCGGGGGCGGCACAGATACGCAGTATTTT,CASSGSGGGTDTQYF,NA,once,TRBV7-3,TRBJ2-3
TGCGCCAGCAGCCAGGGAGGTCGGGGCCCTAGCACAGATACGCAGTATTTT,CASSQGGRGPSTDTQYF,NA,NA,TRBV4-1,TRBJ2-3